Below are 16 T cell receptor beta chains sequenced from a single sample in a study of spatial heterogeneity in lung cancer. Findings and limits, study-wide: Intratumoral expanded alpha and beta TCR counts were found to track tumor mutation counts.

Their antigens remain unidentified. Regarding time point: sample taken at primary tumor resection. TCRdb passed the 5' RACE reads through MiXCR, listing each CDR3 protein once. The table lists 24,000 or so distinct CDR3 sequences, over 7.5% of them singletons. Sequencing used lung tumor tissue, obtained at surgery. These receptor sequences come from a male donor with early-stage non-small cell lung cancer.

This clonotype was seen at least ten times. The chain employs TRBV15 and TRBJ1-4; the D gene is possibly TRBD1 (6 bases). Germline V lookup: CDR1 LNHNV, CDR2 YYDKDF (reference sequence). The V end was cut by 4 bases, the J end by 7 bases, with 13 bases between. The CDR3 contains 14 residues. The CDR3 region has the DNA TGTGCCACCAGCATTCGGGGGGCGCTTGAAAAACTGTTTTTT. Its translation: CATSIRGALEKLFF.

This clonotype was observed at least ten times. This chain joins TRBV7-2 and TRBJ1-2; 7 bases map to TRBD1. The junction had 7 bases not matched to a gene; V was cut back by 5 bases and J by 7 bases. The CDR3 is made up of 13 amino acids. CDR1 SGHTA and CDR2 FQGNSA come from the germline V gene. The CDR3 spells CASSPREGAGYTF. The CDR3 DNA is TGTGCCAGCAGCCCAAGGGAGGGGGCTGGCTACACCTTC.

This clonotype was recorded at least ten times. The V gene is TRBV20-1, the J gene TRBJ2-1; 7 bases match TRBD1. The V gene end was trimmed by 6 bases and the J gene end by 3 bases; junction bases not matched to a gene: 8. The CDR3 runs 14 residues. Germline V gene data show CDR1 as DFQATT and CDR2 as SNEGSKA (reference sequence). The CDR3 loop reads CSATGQTYYNEQFF. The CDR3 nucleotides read TGCAGTGCAACGGGACAGACATACTACAATGAGCAGTTCTTC.

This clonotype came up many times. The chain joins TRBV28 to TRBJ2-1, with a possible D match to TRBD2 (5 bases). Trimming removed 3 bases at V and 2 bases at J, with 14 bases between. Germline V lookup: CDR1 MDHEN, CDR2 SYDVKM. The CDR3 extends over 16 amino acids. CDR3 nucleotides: TGTGCCAGCAGTTTTTTAGTAGCGCCACCCTACAATGAGCAGTTCTTC. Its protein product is CASSFLVAPPYNEQFF.

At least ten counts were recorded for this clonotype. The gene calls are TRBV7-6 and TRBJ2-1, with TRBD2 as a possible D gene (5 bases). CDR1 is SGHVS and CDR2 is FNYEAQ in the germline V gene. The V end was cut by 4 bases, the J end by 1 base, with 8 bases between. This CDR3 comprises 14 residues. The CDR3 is CASSWTGSYNEQFF. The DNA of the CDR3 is TGTGCCAGCAGCTGGACGGGGTCCTACAATGAGCAGTTCTTC.

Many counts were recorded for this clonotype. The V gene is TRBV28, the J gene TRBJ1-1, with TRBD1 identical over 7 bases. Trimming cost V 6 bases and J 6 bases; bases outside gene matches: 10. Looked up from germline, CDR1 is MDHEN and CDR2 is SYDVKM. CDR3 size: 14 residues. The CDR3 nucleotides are TGTGCCAGCAGCTTTCAGGGGGGCGCTTCTGAAGCTTTCTTT. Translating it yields CASSFQGGASEAFF.

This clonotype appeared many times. CDR3 region: CASSNGQGAFDYGYTF. The CDR3 DNA reads as TGTGCCAGCAGCAATGGACAGGGGGCGTTTGACTATGGCTACACCTTC. This chain joins TRBV5-5 and TRBJ1-2, with 11 bases that match TRBD1. Trimming at V came to 4 bases and at J to 3 bases, leaving 8 bases not matched to a gene. The germline V gene has CDR1 SGHKS and CDR2 YYEKEE (reference sequence). The CDR3 has 16 amino acids. Supplemented by reference TRBV5-5 and TRBJ1-2, the full variable domain reads DAGVTQSPTHLIKTRGQQVTLRCSPISGHKSVSWYQQVLGQGPQFIFQYYEKEERGRGNFPDRFSARQFPNYSSELNVNALLLGDSALYLCASSNGQGAFDYGYTFGSGTRLTVV.

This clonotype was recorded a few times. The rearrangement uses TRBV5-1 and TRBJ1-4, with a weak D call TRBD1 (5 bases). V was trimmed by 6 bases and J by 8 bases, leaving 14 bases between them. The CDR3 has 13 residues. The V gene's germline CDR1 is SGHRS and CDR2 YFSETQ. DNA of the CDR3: TGCGCCAGCACCACAGGTCCAAGCGAAAAACTGTTTTTT. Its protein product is CASTTGPSEKLFF.

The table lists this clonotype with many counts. CDR3 DNA: TGCGCCAGCAGCGCGGGGGACAGGAACACTGAAGCTTTCTTT. This translates into CASSAGDRNTEAFF. The chain joins TRBV5-1 to TRBJ1-1; the match to TRBD1 covers 7 bases. The CDR3 runs 14 residues. Germline V lookup: CDR1 SGHRS, CDR2 YFSETQ. V lost 4 bases and J lost 1; bases outside the gene matches: 4.

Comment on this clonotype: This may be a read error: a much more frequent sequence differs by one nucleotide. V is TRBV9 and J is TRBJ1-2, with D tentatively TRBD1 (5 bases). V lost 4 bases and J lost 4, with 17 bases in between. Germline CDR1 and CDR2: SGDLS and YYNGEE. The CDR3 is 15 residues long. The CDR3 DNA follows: TGTGCCAGCAGCCCAACAACCGACAGCGGCTATGGCTACACCTTC. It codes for CASSPTTDSGYGYTF.

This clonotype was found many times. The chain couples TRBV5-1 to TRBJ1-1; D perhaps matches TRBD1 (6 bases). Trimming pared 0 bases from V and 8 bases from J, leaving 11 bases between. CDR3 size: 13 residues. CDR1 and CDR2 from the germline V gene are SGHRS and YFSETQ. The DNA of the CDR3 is TGCGCCAGCAGCTTGGGGGGGCGACAGGAAGCTTTCTTT. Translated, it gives CASSLGGRQEAFF.

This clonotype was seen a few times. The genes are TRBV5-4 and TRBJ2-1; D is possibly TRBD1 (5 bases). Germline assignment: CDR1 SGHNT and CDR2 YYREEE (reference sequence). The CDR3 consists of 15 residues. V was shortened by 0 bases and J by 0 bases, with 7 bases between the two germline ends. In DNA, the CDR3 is TGTGCCAGCAGCTTGGACCAGGGCTCCTACAATGAGCAGTTCTTC. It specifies CASSLDQGSYNEQFF.

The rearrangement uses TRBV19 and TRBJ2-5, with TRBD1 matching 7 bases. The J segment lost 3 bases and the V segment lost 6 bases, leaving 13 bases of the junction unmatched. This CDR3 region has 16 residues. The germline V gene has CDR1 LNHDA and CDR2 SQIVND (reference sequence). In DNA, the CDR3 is TGTGCCAGTAGCTCGCTAGCAGGGGGTTTTGAAGAGACCCAGTACTTC. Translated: CASSSLAGGFEETQYF.

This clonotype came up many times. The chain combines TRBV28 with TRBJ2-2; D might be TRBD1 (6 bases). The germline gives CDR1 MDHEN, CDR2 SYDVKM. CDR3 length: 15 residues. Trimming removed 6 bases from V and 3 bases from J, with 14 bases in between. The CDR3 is CASRRTTGYTGELFF. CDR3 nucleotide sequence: TGTGCCAGCAGAAGAACTACAGGGTACACCGGGGAGCTGTTTTTT.

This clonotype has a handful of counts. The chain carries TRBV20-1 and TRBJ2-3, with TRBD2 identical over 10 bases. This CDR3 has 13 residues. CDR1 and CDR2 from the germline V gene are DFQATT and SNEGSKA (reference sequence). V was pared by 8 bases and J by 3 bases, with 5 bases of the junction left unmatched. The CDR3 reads CSLLAGRTDTQYF. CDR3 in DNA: TGCAGTTTACTAGCGGGACGAACAGATACGCAGTATTTT.

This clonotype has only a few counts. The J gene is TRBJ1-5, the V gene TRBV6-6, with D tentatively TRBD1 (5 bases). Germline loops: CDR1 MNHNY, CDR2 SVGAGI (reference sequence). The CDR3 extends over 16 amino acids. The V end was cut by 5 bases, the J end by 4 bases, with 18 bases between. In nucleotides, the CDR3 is TGTGCCAGCAGTCTCAGGGTCGCCGGCGGTAATCAGCCCCAGCATTTT. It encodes CASSLRVAGGNQPQHF.